These 16 T cell receptor beta chains originate from one sample sequenced in a study of blood T cell repertoires in COVID-19. The protocol was immunoSEQ multiplex PCR, while the TCRdb copy is restricted to in-frame clones and leaves out a portion. The sample has 230,000 or so clones, 80% to 90% seen once. Sequencing used peripheral blood. These receptors all stem from a man between 40 and 49 years old who had recovered from COVID-19.

V gene TRBV24-1 combines with J gene TRBJ1-6; no clear D gene. V lost 0 bases to trimming and J lost 7 bases, with 12 bases between them. The CDR3 runs 16 residues. Germline CDR1 KGHDR, CDR2 SFDVKD. The CDR3 bases are TGTGCCACCAGTGATTTGAAGGCAGGCAGGAATTCACCCCTCCACTTT. Translated, it gives CATSDLKAGRNSPLHF.

The chain carries TRBV4-3 and TRBJ2-1; 11 bases agree with TRBD2. The CDR3 runs 15 residues. Germline lookup yields CDR1 LGHNA and CDR2 YSLEER. With V trimmed by 4 bases and J by 4 bases, 3 bases remained unmatched. CDR3 nucleotide sequence: TGCGCCAGCAGCCCACTAGCGGGAGCATACAATGAGCAGTTCTTC. Translation gives CASSPLAGAYNEQFF.

The rearrangement joins TRBV5-8 to TRBJ2-1; 7 bases fit TRBD2. The V and J ends lost 0 bases and 0 bases, in that order; junction bases with no gene match: 0. This CDR3 comprises 15 residues. Germline CDR1 reads SGHTS; CDR2 reads YDEGEE. The CDR3 region is CASSLGGSSYNEQFF. For the CDR3, the DNA is TGTGCCAGCAGCTTGGGCGGGAGCTCCTACAATGAGCAGTTCTTC.

The sample holds a few counts of this clone. V is TRBV4-2 and J is TRBJ1-2; 11 nucleotides agree with TRBD1. The V segment lost 0 bases and the J segment 4 bases; nucleotides outside the gene matches: 4. CDR1 is LGHNA and CDR2 is YNFKEQ in the germline V gene. The CDR3 covers 16 residues. As DNA, the CDR3 is TGTGCCAGCAGCCAAGAGTCAGGGACAGGGGGCTATGGCTACACCTTC. Its protein product is CASSQESGTGGYGYTF.

This clone was counted a few times. The rearrangement joins TRBV12-3 or TRBV12-4 to TRBJ1-4; D call uncertain. The CDR3 extends over 13 amino acids. The ends were cut back, 5 bases at V and 6 bases at J, with 10 bases in the middle. CDR3 protein: CASSRWGDEKLFF. In nucleotides, the CDR3 is TGTGCCAGCAGTCGGTGGGGAGATGAAAAACTGTTTTTT.

This clone has a single count. The rearrangement joins TRBV6-5 to TRBJ2-7, with TRBD1 matching 10 bases. The CDR3 sequence is 14 residues long. Per germline, CDR1 MNHEY and CDR2 SVGAGI. J lost 6 bases, V lost 5 bases, and 7 bases had no gene match. The CDR3 is CASSIRQGATEQYF. In DNA, the CDR3 is TGTGCCAGCAGTATCAGACAGGGGGCGACCGAGCAGTACTTC.

The rearrangement joins TRBV20-1 to TRBJ1-2; D might be TRBD1 (6 bases). Per germline, CDR1 DFQATT and CDR2 SNEGSKA (reference sequence). V was shortened by 3 bases and J by 6 bases, with 14 bases between the two germline ends. There are 13 residues in the CDR3. In DNA, the CDR3 is TGCAGTGCTAGTAGGGGGACAAAGGATGGCTACACCTTC. It translates to CSASRGTKDGYTF.

The chain uses TRBV29-1 and TRBJ2-7, with 7 bases that match TRBD1. The CDR3 runs to 13 residues. Germline loops: CDR1 SQVTM, CDR2 ANQGSEA. Trimming removed 3 bases from V and 5 bases from J; junction bases left unmatched: 7. CDR3: CSVDRTGENEQYF. The CDR3 nucleotides read TGCAGCGTTGATAGAACAGGGGAAAACGAGCAGTACTTC.

The chain joins TRBV11-2 to TRBJ1-2; TRBD1 might be the D (5 bases). The V end was cut by 5 bases, the J end by 3 bases, with 19 bases between. Germline V CDR1 and CDR2: SGHAT, FQNNGV. CDR3 length: 16 amino acids. The CDR3 coding sequence is TGTGCCAGCAGCGCGGGGACTCGGTGGGGGGACTATGGCTACACCTTC. Encoded protein: CASSAGTRWGDYGYTF.

The table lists this clone with a few counts. This chain links TRBV7-5 with TRBJ1-6; the table calls TRBD1, which could not be checked here. TRBV7-5 is listed as a pseudogene. This CDR3 region has 16 residues. The CDR3 bases are TGTGCCAGCGGTCTCTGGGACAGGGAGGCGGATTCACCCCTCCACTTT. This translates into CASGLWDREADSPLHF.

V is TRBV27 and J is TRBJ1-2; D perhaps matches TRBD1 (6 bases). The V gene's germline CDR1 is MNHEY and CDR2 SMNVEV (reference sequence). CDR3 length: 15 residues. V was trimmed by 2 bases and J by 4 bases, leaving 14 bases between them. CDR3 residues: CASSLQQGISYGYTF. DNA for the CDR3: TGTGCCAGCAGTTTACAACAGGGTATAAGCTATGGCTACACCTTC.

V is TRBV27 and J is TRBJ2-7; possible D gene TRBD1, 6 bases. This CDR3 comprises 16 residues. The V end was cut by 7 bases, the J end by 1 base, with 20 bases between. The germline gives CDR1 MNHEY, CDR2 SMNVEV (reference sequence). The CDR3 bases are TGTGCCAGCACTGGGGTCGGGGACACCGTATCCTACGAGCAGTACTTC. Residues: CASTGVGDTVSYEQYF.

The chain recombines TRBV7-2 with TRBJ1-1; 12 positions match TRBD1. The CDR3 has 17 amino acids. The trim removed 4 bases at V and 3 bases at J, leaving 9 bases unmatched. Germline CDR1 SGHTA, CDR2 FQGNSA. Here the CDR3 DNA reads TGTGCCAGCAGCTCCGGGACAGGGGGCTTCTCGGACACTGAAGCTTTCTTT. Amino acids: CASSSGTGGFSDTEAFF.

This clone was seen a handful of times. V is TRBV5-5 and J is TRBJ2-7; perhaps TRBD2 as D (5 bases). The germline gives CDR1 SGHKS, CDR2 YYEKEE (reference sequence). The CDR3 loop spans 14 amino acids. Between the trimmed V and J ends, which lost 0 bases and 2 bases, there was a span of 9 bases. CDR3 sequence: CASSLVMGAYEQYF. The DNA for the CDR3 is TGTGCCAGCAGCTTGGTGATGGGAGCCTACGAGCAGTACTTC. The full variable domain, rest sourced from reference TRBV5-5 and TRBJ2-7, is DAGVTQSPTHLIKTRGQQVTLRCSPISGHKSVSWYQQVLGQGPQFIFQYYEKEERGRGNFPDRFSARQFPNYSSELNVNALLLGDSALYLCASSLVMGAYEQYFGPGTRLTVT.

In DNA, the CDR3 is TGTGCCAGCACCCCTCGGATGGGACTCGCTAGCACAGATACGCAGTATTTT. Amino acid sequence: CASTPRMGLASTDTQYF. The chain uses TRBV7-2 and TRBJ2-3; TRBD2 is a possible D gene (6 bases). This CDR3 spans 17 amino acids. The V gene's germline CDR1 is SGHTA and CDR2 FQGNSA. V was cut by 7 bases and J by 0 bases, with 20 bases left in between.

This chain links TRBV30 with TRBJ2-6, with D uncertain. Germline CDR1 and CDR2: GTSNPN and SVGIG (reference sequence). This CDR3 has 16 residues. Trimming removed 0 bases at V and 0 bases at J, with 9 bases between. The CDR3 here is CAWSVVRSSGANVLTF. CDR3 in DNA: TGTGCCTGGAGTGTCGTTAGGAGCTCTGGGGCCAACGTCCTGACTTTC.